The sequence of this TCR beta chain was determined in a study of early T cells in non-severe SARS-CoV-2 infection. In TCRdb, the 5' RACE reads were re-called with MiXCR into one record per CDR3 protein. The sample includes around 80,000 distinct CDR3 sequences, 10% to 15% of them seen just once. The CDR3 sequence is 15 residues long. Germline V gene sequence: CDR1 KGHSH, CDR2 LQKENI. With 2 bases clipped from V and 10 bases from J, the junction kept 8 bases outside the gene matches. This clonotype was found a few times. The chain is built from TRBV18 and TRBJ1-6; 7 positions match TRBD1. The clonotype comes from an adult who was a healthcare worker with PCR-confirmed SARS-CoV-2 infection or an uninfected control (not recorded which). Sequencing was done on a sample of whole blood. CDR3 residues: CASSPSGEGGSPLHF. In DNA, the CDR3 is TGTGCCAGCTCACCATCAGGGGAAGGGGGCTCACCCCTCCACTTT.